This T cell receptor (beta chain) is drawn from a study of identifying expanded T cells in peripheral blood. Overall study results and limits: Variance in clone template counts between approximately two-week samples significantly increased with total template count across all healthy donors.

V was pared by 7 bases and J by 3 bases, with 15 bases of the junction left unmatched. CDR3 size: 16 residues. CDR1 and CDR2 from the germline V gene are SQVTM and ANQGSEA. To note about this clone: Its antigen is still unknown.

TCRdb keeps only in-frame clones here, not all; method: immunoSEQ multiplex PCR. Found here are roughly 120,000 clones, about 88% of them singletons; the top ten hold 7.5% to 10%. This chain uses TRBV29-1 with TRBJ2-1; 7 positions agree with TRBD2. The sequence was collected from a person aged 18 to 70 in good health. The sequencing sample was made of blood. The CDR3 sequence: CSAHVTGLLDYNEQFF. Here the CDR3 DNA reads TGCAGCGCACATGTAACGGGACTACTGGACTACAATGAGCAGTTCTTC.